The clone carrying this T cell receptor (beta chain) has only a few counts. PCR was performed a second time for roughly 7 to 11 cycles using a sample-barcoded 5' primer and a J-beta primer mix. TCRdb called the 5' RACE reads again in MiXCR, with one record for every CDR3 protein. Of about a million distinct CDR3 sequences in the sample, more than 30% were seen once. The CDR3 length is 14 residues. Germline loops: CDR1 SQVTM, CDR2 ANQGSEA. Trimming removed 2 bases from V and 2 bases from J, with 12 bases in between. This specimen belongs to a study of blood T cells in healthy people across ages. Study-level background: Capture by template switching was about one barcoded beta molecule per two T cells.

The TCR originated in a man aged 18 to 29 in good health. V usage is TRBV29-1 and J usage is TRBJ1-2; D is perhaps TRBD1 (6 bases). Sequenced sample: blood. The CDR3 region is CSVEPGHSNYGYTF. CDR3 bases: TGCAGCGTTGAACCGGGACATTCAAACTATGGCTACACCTTC. Looking up the rest from reference TRBV29-1 and TRBJ1-2 gives the full variable domain: SAVISQKPSRDICQRGTSLTIQCQVDSQVTMMFWYRQQPGQSLTLIATANQGSEATYESGFVIDKFPISRPNLTFSTLTVSNMSPEDSSIYLCSVEPGHSNYGYTFGSGTRLTVV.